This T cell receptor beta chain emerged from a study of T cells in Graves' hyperthyroidism and ophthalmopathy. Overall study results and limits: Blood also contained most expanded thyroid clonotypes above 0.001.

Each 10 ml fresh peripheral blood draw supplied the PBMCs. Germline V CDR1 and CDR2: GTSNPN, SVGIG (reference sequence). The germline V and J ends were trimmed by 0 bases and 7 bases, with 12 bases remaining between them. The CDR3 covers 14 residues. This clonotype was recorded many times. Its target is not known. TCR beta CDR3 regions were amplified from RNA. With the HTBI primer set, the TCR CDR3 went through a first round of RT-PCR. TCRdb reprocessed the multiplex PCR reads via MiXCR and lists one record per CDR3 protein. The table includes about 480,000 distinct CDR3 sequences, roughly an eighth detected once.

The chain has TRBV30 and TRBJ1-4; D uncertain. Sequencing input: blood. The TCR sequence derives from a woman aged 18-29 years with Graves' hyperthyroidism. In nucleotides, the CDR3 is TGTGCCTGGAGTGTACAAGCGTCGATTGAAAAACTGTTTTTT. Protein product: CAWSVQASIEKLFF.